The text below deals with one T cell receptor (beta chain). Its antigen remains unidentified. The record has no base qualities; no much larger clone is one base away. PBMCs were isolated by density centrifugation and stained for CD3, CD4 and CD8, and CD4+ and CD8+ T cells were sorted on a FACSAria. Scalp biopsies and blood samples were obtained from unaffected controls. The data are from a study of CD8+ T cells in alopecia areata (dated by TCRdb to between 2017 and 2018). Regarding the study in general: The study used high-throughput TCRbeta sequencing to examine T cell clonal expansion in alopecia areata, in both the C3H/HeJ mouse model and human patients. RNA was obtained with the PAXgene miRNA kit for fixed scalp, the miRNeasy kit for PBMCs, and the RNeasy kit for mouse skin. Scalp clonality was compared among normal scalp (n=4), patchy alopecia areata scalp (n=8), and alopecia totalis/universalis scalp (n=8). Scalp tissue and sorted CD4+ and CD8+ peripheral blood T cells from patchy and totalis/universalis alopecia areata patients and from healthy controls were covered by human TCRbeta sequencing. TCRbeta CDR3 regions were amplified by immunoSEQ multiplex PCR using 35 Vbeta forward and 13 Jbeta reverse primers. Overall results and qualifications from the work: Compared with mice, TCR sequences shared between patients were less clear, possibly partly because of HLA diversity across the patient population. Resident alphabeta T cells in normal human skin are also sequenced, complicating scalp TCR repertoire analysis, unlike mouse skin dominated by gammadelta T cells. Compared with normal scalp, lesional scalp had higher clonality and more expanded CD8+ clones, particularly in alopecia totalis/universalis, a pattern that suggests antigenic drive.

The library was produced with the immunoSEQ multiplex PCR assay. For TCR sequencing, RNA was extracted from every sample and reverse transcribed into cDNA to serve as template. First-strand cDNA was synthesized using SuperScript III with a 2:1 mix of oligo-dT and random hexamers. A synthetic immune receptor repertoire was used to gauge amplification bias, and whatever bias remained was removed computationally. The authors' analysis ran thus. Raw reads were preprocessed to remove errors, and CDR3 was defined according to IMGT conventions as the region from the conserved cysteine to phenylalanine. Clonality was calculated as 1 minus Shannon entropy normalized by log2 of the number of productive unique TCRs. Whether scalp clones were CD4 or CD8 was inferred by matching scalp TCRbeta sequences against CD4 and CD8 repertoires sorted from blood. The immuneACCESS repertoire file appears here via TCRdb, limited to in-frame rearrangements. These files lack a portion of the clones; in checked studies, under half of the deficit traces to unresolved V genes, and the cause of the others is not known. D and trimming come from the DNA, and the V and J calls and clone size come from that table. The sample table records more than 100,000 clones; roughly 53% of these occur just once. Roughly 8.8% of the sample lies in the top ten.

As encoded in the germline V gene (reference sequence), CDR1 is DFQATT while CDR2 is SNEGSKA. Taken from cysteine to phenylalanine, the CDR3 has 11 residues. The sequence is cut down to CDR3 DNA, 33 bases in frame from base 1. At the junction V is shortened by 3 bases and J by 4 bases, with 4 bases in between. This TCR derives from a human donor in good health. This receptor chain uses TRBV20-1 and TRBJ1-3; the D segment cannot be called with confidence. Sequencing was performed on CD4+ T cells sorted from blood. The nucleotide sequence is given as TGCAGTGCTAGTCGGGGAAACACCATATATTTT. Translated, this is CSASRGNTIYF.